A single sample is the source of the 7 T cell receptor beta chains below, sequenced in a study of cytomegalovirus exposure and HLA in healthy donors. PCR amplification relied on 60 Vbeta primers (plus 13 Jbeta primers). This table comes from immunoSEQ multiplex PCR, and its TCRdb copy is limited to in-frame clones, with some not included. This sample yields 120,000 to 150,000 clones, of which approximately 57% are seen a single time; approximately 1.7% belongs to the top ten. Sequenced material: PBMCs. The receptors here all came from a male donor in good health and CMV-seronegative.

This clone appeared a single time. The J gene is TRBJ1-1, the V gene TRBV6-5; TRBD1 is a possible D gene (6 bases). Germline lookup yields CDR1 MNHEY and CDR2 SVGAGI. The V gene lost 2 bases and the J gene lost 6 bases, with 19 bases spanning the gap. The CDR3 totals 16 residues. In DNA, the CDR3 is TGTGCCAGCAGTTACCACACATGGGGCAGGGGAGCTGAAGCTTTCTTT. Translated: CASSYHTWGRGAEAFF.

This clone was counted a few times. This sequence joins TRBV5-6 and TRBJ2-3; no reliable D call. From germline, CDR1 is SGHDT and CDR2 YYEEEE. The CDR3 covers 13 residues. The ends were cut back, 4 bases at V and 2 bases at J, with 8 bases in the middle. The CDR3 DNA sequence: TGTGCCAGCAGCCCAGGCACCACAGATACGCAGTATTTT. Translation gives CASSPGTTDTQYF.

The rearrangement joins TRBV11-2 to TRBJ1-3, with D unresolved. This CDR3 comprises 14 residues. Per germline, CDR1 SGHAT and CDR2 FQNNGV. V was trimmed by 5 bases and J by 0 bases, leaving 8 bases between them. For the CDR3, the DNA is TGTGCCAGCAGCCAACAACACTCTGGAAACACCATATATTTT. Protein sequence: CASSQQHSGNTIYF. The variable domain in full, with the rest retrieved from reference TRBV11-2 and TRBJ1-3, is EAGVAQSPRYKIIEKRQSVAFWCNPISGHATLYWYQQILGQGPKLLIQFQNNGVVDDSQLPKDRFSAERLKGVDSTLKIQPAKLEDSAVYLCASSQQHSGNTIYFGEGSWLTVV.

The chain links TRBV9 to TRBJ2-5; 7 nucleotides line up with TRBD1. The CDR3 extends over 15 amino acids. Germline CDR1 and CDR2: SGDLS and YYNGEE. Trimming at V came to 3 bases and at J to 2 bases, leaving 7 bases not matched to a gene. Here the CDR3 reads CASSGNTGVQETQYF. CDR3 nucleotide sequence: TGTGCCAGCAGCGGAAACACAGGGGTACAAGAGACCCAGTACTTC.

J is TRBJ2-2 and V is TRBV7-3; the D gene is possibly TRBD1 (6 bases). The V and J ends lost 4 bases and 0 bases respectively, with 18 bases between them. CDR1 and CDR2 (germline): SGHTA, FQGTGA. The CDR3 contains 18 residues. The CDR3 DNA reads TGTGCCAGCAGCTCCCATGATACAGGGACCTCGAACACCGGGGAGCTGTTTTTT. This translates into CASSSHDTGTSNTGELFF.

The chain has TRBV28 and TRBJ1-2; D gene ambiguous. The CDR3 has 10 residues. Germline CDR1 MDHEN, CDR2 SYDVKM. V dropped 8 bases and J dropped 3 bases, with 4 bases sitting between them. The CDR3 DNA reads TGTGCCAGCTACTACTATGGCTACACCTTC. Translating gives CASYYYGYTF.

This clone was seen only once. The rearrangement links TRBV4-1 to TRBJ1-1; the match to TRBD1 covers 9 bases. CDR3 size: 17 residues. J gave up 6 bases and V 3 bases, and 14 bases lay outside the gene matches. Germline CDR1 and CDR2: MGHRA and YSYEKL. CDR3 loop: CASSHLGQGPTSAEAFF. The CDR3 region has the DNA TGCGCCAGCAGCCATTTGGGACAGGGACCTACTAGCGCTGAAGCTTTCTTT.